This entry lists 8 T cell receptor beta chains sequenced from one sample in a study of blood T cell repertoires in COVID-19. Using immunoSEQ multiplex PCR, the repertoire was profiled, and TCRdb retains in-frame clones only, with some absent. The table has about 220,000 clones, approximately 82% seen once. The sample consisted of peripheral blood. The receptors derive from a man in his fifties with active or convalescent COVID-19.

The CDR3 protein is CASSSNPPGESPLHF. In DNA, the CDR3 is TGTGCCAGCAGTTCGAATCCTCCAGGGGAATCACCCCTCCACTTT. The chain carries TRBV27 and TRBJ1-6, with a tentative D call TRBD1 (6 bases). Trimming stripped 4 bases from V and 10 bases from J, with 17 bases between. This CDR3 comprises 15 residues. Germline V lookup: CDR1 MNHEY, CDR2 SMNVEV (reference sequence).

V gene TRBV6-5 combines with J gene TRBJ2-2; TRBD1 is a possible D gene (5 bases). V gave up 4 bases and J gave up 2 bases, with 14 bases separating them. The CDR3 has 16 residues. Per the germline V gene, CDR1 is MNHEY and CDR2 is SVGAGI. For the CDR3, the DNA is TGTGCCAGCAGTTCTGGGGCGAAGGGAAACACCGGGGAGCTGTTTTTT. This encodes CASSSGAKGNTGELFF.

This clone was detected a few times. The same CDR3 arises from other DNA sequences in this sample as well. In DNA form, the CDR3 reads TGTGCCAGCAGTAGACAGGGCGGAAGCAATCAGCCCCAGCATTTT. This translates into CASSRQGGSNQPQHF. The genes are TRBV6-2 or TRBV6-3 and TRBJ1-5; 7 nucleotides agree with TRBD1. Germline assignment: CDR1 MNHEY and CDR2 SVGEGT. With 5 bases clipped from V and 1 base from J, the junction kept 5 bases outside the gene matches. The CDR3 has 15 residues.

The rearrangement joins TRBV30 to TRBJ2-5; D may be TRBD2 (6 bases). The CDR3 loop spans 15 amino acids. From germline, CDR1 is GTSNPN and CDR2 SVGIG (reference sequence). The V gene lost 2 bases and the J gene lost 2 bases, with 15 bases spanning the gap. The CDR3 reads CAWSSGLGRQETQYF. CDR3 bases: TGTGCCTGGAGTTCGGGCCTAGGGAGGCAAGAGACCCAGTACTTC.

The chain has TRBV7-9 and TRBJ2-1; D call uncertain. This CDR3 has 14 amino acids. V was clipped by 11 bases and J by 1 base, with 15 bases between them. CDR1 is SEHNR and CDR2 is FQNEAQ in the germline V gene (reference sequence). CDR3 region: CAGAYSSSYNEQFF. The CDR3, as DNA: TGTGCCGGTGCCTACAGTTCTTCCTACAATGAGCAGTTCTTC.

This rearrangement joins TRBV2 to TRBJ1-4, with 7 bases lining up with TRBD1. The germline V gene has CDR1 SNHLY and CDR2 FYNNEI. V shed 5 bases and J 3 bases; nucleotides not matched to a gene: 3. This CDR3 region has 14 residues. As DNA, the CDR3 is TGTGCCAGCAGTCGACAGGGCCCTAATGAAAAACTGTTTTTT. It is translated as CASSRQGPNEKLFF.

This rearrangement joins TRBV21-1 to TRBJ1-2. TRBV21-1 is a known pseudogene. The CDR3 extends over 14 amino acids. DNA of the CDR3: TGTGCCAGCAGCAAAGACCCGGGGAACTATGGCTACACCTTC. It yields the protein CASSKDPGNYGYTF.

The V call is TRBV4-3, the J call TRBJ1-1, with D maybe TRBD1 (5 bases). V lost 0 bases, J lost 5 bases, and 16 bases lay in between. This CDR3 has 16 amino acids. Germline CDR1 reads LGHNA; CDR2 reads YSLEER. The CDR3 sequence: CASSQDTREGWTEAFF. CDR3 in DNA: TGCGCCAGCAGCCAAGACACCAGGGAGGGATGGACTGAAGCTTTCTTT.